This T cell receptor beta chain was identified during a study of T cell responses to AZD1222 COVID-19 vaccine (dated by TCRdb to 2020 to 2023). Some background on the complete study: Because spike-specific TCR depth and breadth did not differ between the two schedules, AZD1222 recipients who got a second dose at roughly 4 weeks were pooled with those who got a second dose at roughly 12 weeks. A total of 240 or so trial participants underwent TCR sequencing, of whom nearly 210 had received two doses of AZD1222 and some 25 had received two doses of the MenACWY control vaccine. Enrollment into the trials was organized by age into subgroups of 18-55, 56-69 and 70-plus years, and those subgroups contained about 160, 30 and 59 TCR-sequenced participants, respectively.

The CDR3 sequence holds 13 residues, the cysteine and phenylalanine included. The DNA shown is the 39-base CDR3, in frame from base 1. Germline trimming: 8 bases from V, 1 base from J; junction bases outside gene matches: 2. The germline V gene sets CDR1 to MNHEY and CDR2 to SVGAGI. As for this clone: Its antigen target is currently unknown. No base quality values were provided; no much bigger clone lies one nucleotide off.

The CDR3 regions of human TCRbeta chains were analyzed by immunosequencing. Regarding the original processing steps: Repertoire TCRs were matched against a reference library of SARS-CoV-2-specific TCRs generated with the MIRA antigen-specificity platform. Breadth meant the fraction of unique TCRs that were SARS-CoV-2-associated, whereas depth meant the fraction of total T cells that were SARS-CoV-2-associated. Each spike-specific TCR was assigned to its reactive spike region and to a CD4 or CD8 class using the MIRA data. Log10-transformed breadth and depth values were compared by one-way ANOVA with Sidak's multiple comparisons tests. Drawn from immuneACCESS, this table holds only the in-frame rearrangements with V and J called that TCRdb kept. Clones are partly lost; checked studies trace under half to an unresolved V gene and leave the rest unexplained. V and J calls and clone size follow that table, whereas D and trimming were derived from the DNA. This sample gives 160,000 or so clones in total; 85% to 90% of them show up just once. Together, the top ten hold 1.5% to 2% of the sample.

Beyond this particular receptor, the publication reports: Conclusions about previously exposed vaccinees are limited because only six or seven AZD1222 recipients were SARS-CoV-2 seropositive at baseline. After two AZD1222 doses, spike-specific TCR breadth and depth were significantly higher than at day 0 and than in MenACWY recipients. In the small 56-69-year group, the increase in depth fell short of significance, most likely because of low power. CD4 TCRs associated with the vaccine covered the entire spike protein, and the dominant responses were in regions 160-218 and 743-854. Participants were mostly white British and included more females than males, and it was suggested by the authors that clonal diversity may have been underestimated. Epitopes outside the regions mutated in the B.1.351 and B.1.1.7 variants were reportedly recognized by nearly half of the unique spike-specific TCRs. Because no day 14 peak-response samples were available, repertoires were characterized only after the peak T cell response.

Per the publication, the time point label means: baseline before first vaccination. Vaccinee samples were obtained from the UK trials COV001 and COV002, which included a single-blind randomized controlled phase 2/3 trial of AZD1222 (ChAdOx1 nCoV-19) in healthy adults. For TCRbeta chain sequencing, PBMC samples were collected from trial participants at day 0 and at day 28 after the second dose. Specimen: peripheral blood, collected on day 0 of AZD1222 vaccination. This TCR derives from an adult in good health. The rearrangement combines TRBV6-5 with TRBJ1-2; 9 bases in the junction line up with TRBD1. In nucleotide form, the sequence is TGTGCCAGCGGACAGGGGTTTAACTATGGCTACACCTTC. Translated, it reads CASGQGFNYGYTF.